The sequence of this T cell receptor (beta chain) was determined in a study of memory CD4+ T cells and cytomegalovirus serostatus. Study background: Healthy Belgian adult donors included several CMV-positive and 24 CMV-negative people. Overall study findings and caveats: Median bootstrapped AUC for CMV status was just over 0.94 originally, 0.9 to 0.93 US-trained.

Single viable CD3+CD4+CD8-CD45RO+ cells were sorted as the memory CD4+ T cells. Assay used: immunoSEQ multiplex PCR; TCRdb lists only in-frame clones, some missing. This repertoire shows 50,000 to 65,000 clones, about 80% found once; its top ten account for around 1.3%. Note on this clone: Its target is unknown.

Germline CDR1 reads SGDLS; CDR2 reads YYNGEE. The V gene end was trimmed by 0 bases and the J gene end by 6 bases; junction bases not matched to a gene: 7. The length of the CDR3 is 17 residues. The origin of this receptor is an adult in good health and CMV-seropositive. What was sequenced was memory CD4+ T cells from blood. The chain is built from TRBV9 and TRBJ2-2; 11 bases agree with TRBD2. The DNA of the CDR3 is TGTGCCAGCAGCGTAGATCCCATTAGCGGGAGGGCCGGGGAGCTGTTTTTT. Translating gives CASSVDPISGRAGELFF.